The 31 T cell receptor beta chains below come from one sample, sequenced in a study of blood T cell repertoires in COVID-19. The repertoire was sequenced with immunoSEQ multiplex PCR; TCRdb's copy has only in-frame clones and lacks some. The sample lists roughly 87,000 clones, around 89% occurring once. Sample: peripheral blood. The receptors were sampled from a man in his fifties or sixties with acute or convalescent COVID-19.

The chain carries TRBV10-3 and TRBJ2-7; the match to TRBD1 covers 9 bases. The length of the CDR3 is 15 residues. The J segment lost 5 bases and the V segment lost 7 bases, leaving 12 bases of the junction unmatched. CDR1 is ENHRY, CDR2 SYGVKD, per germline. CDR3 DNA sequence: TGTGCCATCACTAGACAGGGGGGCCTTCGGGACGAGCAGTACTTC. This translates into CAITRQGGLRDEQYF.

The V call is TRBV7-8, the J call TRBJ1-2; possible D gene TRBD1, 5 bases. Trimming cost V 1 base and J 4 bases, with 13 bases left between them. CDR1 is SGHVS, CDR2 FQNEAQ, per germline. The CDR3 is made up of 15 amino acids. Written as DNA, the CDR3 is TGTGCCAGCAGCTTAGTTCAGGGTTTAGGCTATGGCTACACCTTC. This gives the protein CASSLVQGLGYGYTF.

The chain is built from TRBV9 and TRBJ1-2; D remains unclear. V shed 3 bases and J shed 11 bases, with 8 bases lying between them. The CDR3 sequence is 10 residues long. Germline CDR1 reads SGDLS; CDR2 reads YYNGEE. The CDR3 DNA sequence: TGTGCCAGCAGCGGCAGATCGTACACCTTC. Its translation: CASSGRSYTF.

Only a few counts were recorded for this clone. This chain links TRBV6-1 with TRBJ1-1; 8 bases line up with TRBD1. The CDR3 consists of 15 residues. Germline assignment: CDR1 MNHNS and CDR2 SASEGT. The ends lost 3 bases at V and 2 bases at J; junction bases unmatched: 5. The CDR3 spells CASSDQDRANTEAFF. The CDR3 DNA is TGTGCCAGCAGTGACCAGGACAGGGCAAACACTGAAGCTTTCTTT.

The chain carries TRBV5-1 and TRBJ2-1; D perhaps matches TRBD1 (5 bases). CDR1 is SGHRS and CDR2 is YFSETQ in the germline V gene. Between the trimmed V and J ends, which lost 0 bases and 1 base, there was a span of 5 bases. The CDR3 extends over 14 amino acids. The CDR3 sequence is CASSLDRSYNEQFF. The CDR3 DNA sequence: TGCGCCAGCAGCTTGGACAGGTCCTACAATGAGCAGTTCTTC.

This rearrangement joins TRBV9 to TRBJ1-2; D may be TRBD1 (6 bases). Germline-derived CDR1 and CDR2 are SGDLS and YYNGEE. There are 13 residues in the CDR3. Trimming cost V 3 bases and J 8 bases, with 14 bases left between them. CDR3 residues: CASSATGLGGYTF. The CDR3 region has the DNA TGTGCCAGCAGCGCTACAGGGTTGGGCGGCTACACCTTC.

The rearrangement joins TRBV9 to TRBJ2-1; TRBD2 is a possible D gene (5 bases). Germline V gene sequence: CDR1 SGDLS, CDR2 YYNGEE. The V end was cut by 0 bases, the J end by 3 bases, with 10 bases between. This CDR3 has 15 residues. CDR3 amino acids: CASSVGRVLYNEQFF. The CDR3 nucleotides are TGTGCCAGCAGCGTAGGGCGGGTTCTCTACAATGAGCAGTTCTTC.

The chain combines TRBV19 with TRBJ2-5, with TRBD1 as a possible D gene (5 bases). Germline loops: CDR1 LNHDA, CDR2 SQIVND (reference sequence). V lost 3 bases and J lost 5, with 13 bases in between. The CDR3 has 14 residues. The DNA for the CDR3 is TGTGCCAGTAGTATGGGGCAGGGCGTGGAGACCCAGTACTTC. This gives the protein CASSMGQGVETQYF.

The rearrangement uses TRBV5-1 and TRBJ1-2, with D maybe TRBD1 (5 bases). This CDR3 is 12 amino acids long. CDR1 SGHRS and CDR2 YFSETQ come from the germline V gene. V was cut by 5 bases and J by 2 bases, with 7 bases left in between. CDR3 protein: CASSDSNYGYTF. For the CDR3, the DNA is TGCGCCAGCAGTGACAGCAACTATGGCTACACCTTC. The full variable domain, with the rest looked up from reference TRBV5-1 and TRBJ1-2, is KAGVTQTPRYLIKTRGQQVTLSCSPISGHRSVSWYQQTPGQGLQFLFEYFSETQRNKGNFPGRFSGRQFSNSRSEMNVSTLELGDSALYLCASSDSNYGYTFGSGTRLTVV.

This chain uses TRBV12-5 with TRBJ2-1; 10 positions agree with TRBD2. The CDR3 contains 14 residues. The V and J ends lost 6 bases and 9 bases, in that order; junction bases with no gene match: 8. Germline CDR1 reads LGHNT; CDR2 reads FRNRAP. This CDR3 reads CASGPGLASVEQFF. Here the CDR3 DNA reads TGTGCTAGTGGGCCGGGACTAGCGAGCGTTGAGCAGTTCTTC.

This clone appeared a few times. The J gene is TRBJ1-2, the V gene TRBV9; D call uncertain. Per germline, CDR1 SGDLS and CDR2 YYNGEE. CDR3 length: 13 amino acids. The germline V and J ends were trimmed by 6 bases and 3 bases, with 12 bases remaining between them. As DNA, the CDR3 is TGTGCCAGCACCAACCCTATGCACTATGGCTACACCTTC. The encoded protein is CASTNPMHYGYTF.

The chain has TRBV9 and TRBJ1-1; no firm D call. CDR3 length: 14 residues. Trimming pared 4 bases from V and 1 base from J, leaving 11 bases between. Germline assignment: CDR1 SGDLS and CDR2 YYNGEE. The CDR3 nucleotides read TGTGCCAGCAGCCCCCGATTCGGGAACACTGAAGCTTTCTTT. Residues: CASSPRFGNTEAFF.

The chain is built from TRBV15 and TRBJ1-4; the D gene is possibly TRBD1 (6 bases). This CDR3 region has 14 residues. Germline V lookup: CDR1 LNHNV, CDR2 YYDKDF (reference sequence). Trimming shortened V by 5 bases and J by 3 bases, and 10 bases separated the two germline ends. This CDR3 is CATSHRTANEKLFF. The CDR3, as DNA: TGTGCCACCAGCCACCGGACAGCTAATGAAAAACTGTTTTTT.

Only one count was recorded for this clone. The chain employs TRBV19 and TRBJ1-5; 9 nucleotides agree with TRBD1. Germline trimming cut 8 bases from V and 4 bases from J; bases unmatched to any gene: 3. The germline V gene encodes CDR1 LNHDA and CDR2 SQIVND (reference sequence). The CDR3 is made up of 13 amino acids. The CDR3 sequence is CASGGTGNQPQHF. CDR3 DNA: TGTGCCAGTGGCGGGACAGGGAATCAGCCCCAGCATTTT. The whole variable domain, remainder taken from reference TRBV19 and TRBJ1-5, is DGGITQSPKYLFRKEGQNVTLSCEQNLNHDAMYWYRQDPGQGLRLIYYSQIVNDFQKGDIAEGYSVSREKKESFPLTVTSAQKNPTAFYLCASGGTGNQPQHFGDGTRLSIL.

The rearrangement joins TRBV1 to TRBJ1-1. TRBV1 is a known pseudogene. CDR3 length: 15 amino acids. The DNA for the CDR3 is TGCACCAGCAGCCCAACCCAATCGTCGGGGGAAGAAGCTTTCTTT. Its translation is CTSSPTQSSGEEAFF.

The CDR3 coding sequence is TGTGCCAGCAGCCCGTGGCTAGCGGGAGGCACCGGGGAGCTGTTTTTT. Protein: CASSPWLAGGTGELFF. The chain combines TRBV7-2 with TRBJ2-2, with 11 nucleotides matching TRBD2. V lost 5 bases, J lost 4 bases, and 6 bases stayed unmatched. The CDR3 sequence is 16 residues long. Germline V lookup: CDR1 SGHTA, CDR2 FQGNSA.

This chain connects TRBV9 to TRBJ1-6; D perhaps matches TRBD1 (5 bases). The V and J ends lost 0 bases and 5 bases respectively, with 9 bases between them. CDR3 length equals 15 residues. Germline V gene lookup returns CDR1 SGDLS and CDR2 YYNGEE. For the CDR3, the DNA is TGTGCCAGCAGCGTAGGGGGGAGGGATAATTCACCCCTCCACTTT. Translation: CASSVGGRDNSPLHF.

The chain links TRBV9 to TRBJ2-7; D unresolved. This CDR3 has 13 amino acids. Trimming pared 3 bases from V and 6 bases from J, leaving 13 bases between. Germline CDR1 and CDR2: SGDLS and YYNGEE. The CDR3 protein is CASSESATTEQYF. The CDR3 bases are TGTGCCAGCAGCGAATCCGCTACCACCGAGCAGTACTTC.

The rearrangement uses TRBV2 and TRBJ2-3; TRBD2 matches at 8 bases. CDR3 length equals 16 residues. CDR1 and CDR2 (germline): SNHLY, FYNNEI. V trimming: 8 bases; J trimming: 0 bases; junction bases outside the gene matches: 10. CDR3: CASQTSVVPSTDTQYF. CDR3 DNA sequence: TGTGCCAGCCAGACTAGCGTCGTACCTAGCACAGATACGCAGTATTTT.

This chain joins TRBV5-1 and TRBJ1-2, with TRBD1 identical over 9 bases. After removal of 1 base from V and 7 bases from J, the junction contained 8 bases not matched to a gene. The CDR3 length is 15 residues. The V gene's germline CDR1 is SGHRS and CDR2 YFSETQ. The CDR3 reads CASSLRDRAMGGYTF. The CDR3 coding sequence is TGCGCCAGCAGCTTGAGGGACAGGGCCATGGGTGGCTACACCTTC.

The V gene is TRBV9, the J gene TRBJ2-1, with D hard to call. CDR1 SGDLS and CDR2 YYNGEE come from the germline V gene. Trimming left V 0 bases short and J 0 bases short, with 7 bases between. CDR3 length: 15 amino acids. The CDR3 DNA follows: TGTGCCAGCAGCGTAGGGCGAGGCTCCTACAATGAGCAGTTCTTC. Translating gives CASSVGRGSYNEQFF.

The J gene is TRBJ2-5, the V gene TRBV10-3, with 9 bases matching TRBD1. Trimming took 6 bases from V and 2 from J; bases not matched to a gene: 4. The CDR3 is made up of 14 amino acids. CDR1 ENHRY and CDR2 SYGVKD come from the germline V gene. The CDR3 protein is CAIRNDRGQETQYF. CDR3 in DNA: TGTGCCATCAGGAATGACAGGGGGCAAGAGACCCAGTACTTC.

The chain employs TRBV9 and TRBJ2-5; 9 bases match TRBD2. The CDR3 consists of 16 residues. From germline, CDR1 is SGDLS and CDR2 YYNGEE. The J segment lost 4 bases and the V segment lost 0 bases, leaving 7 bases of the junction unmatched. For the CDR3, the DNA is TGTGCCAGCAGCGTAGGTGCTAGCGGGAATTTAGAGACCCAGTACTTC. Amino acids: CASSVGASGNLETQYF.

The chain carries TRBV4-1 and TRBJ1-2; 8 nucleotides agree with TRBD1. V lost 0 bases to trimming and J lost 3 bases; unmatched junction nucleotides: 3. The CDR3 spans 15 residues. The germline CDR1 and CDR2 sequences are MGHRA and YSYEKL. Written as DNA, the CDR3 is TGCGCCAGCAGCCAAGATCTGGACAGGGACTATGGCTACACCTTC. As protein: CASSQDLDRDYGYTF.

The chain couples TRBV2 to TRBJ2-1; D remains unclear. Trimming stripped 2 bases from V and 0 bases from J, with 11 bases between. CDR1 is SNHLY, CDR2 FYNNEI, per germline. The CDR3 length is 16 residues. The CDR3 DNA is TGTGCCAGCAGTGAATTTAGATTAAACTCCTACAATGAGCAGTTCTTC. Its translation: CASSEFRLNSYNEQFF.

The chain recombines TRBV13 with TRBJ2-3; 8 bases align to TRBD1. Germline-derived CDR1 and CDR2 are PRHDT and FYEKMQ (reference sequence). The CDR3 contains 16 residues. The V and J ends lost 5 bases and 10 bases, in that order; junction bases with no gene match: 17. The CDR3, as DNA: TGTGCCAGCAGCGTATCAGGACAGGGCATTTCTGATGCGCAGTATTTT. The encoded protein is CASSVSGQGISDAQYF.

The chain is built from TRBV19 and TRBJ2-6; D gene uncertain. CDR3 length: 16 residues. Trimming cost V 3 bases and J 1 base, with 10 bases left between them. Looked up from germline, CDR1 is LNHDA and CDR2 is SQIVND (reference sequence). In nucleotides, the CDR3 is TGTGCCAGTAGTATTTCCAGCGCGTCTGGGGCCAACGTCCTGACTTTC. Translated: CASSISSASGANVLTF.

V usage is TRBV4-1 and J usage is TRBJ1-1; D possibly corresponds to TRBD1 (6 bases). Trimming cost V 1 base and J 0 bases, with 18 bases left between them. This CDR3 has 18 amino acids. CDR1 and CDR2 from the germline V gene are MGHRA and YSYEKL. The CDR3 region has the DNA TGCGCCAGCAGCCAAGTTAATTTGGGGACAATCATGAACACTGAAGCTTTCTTT. This translates into CASSQVNLGTIMNTEAFF.

The chain recombines TRBV5-1 with TRBJ2-1; TRBD2 matches 10 bases. V lost 1 base, J lost 7 bases, and 5 bases stayed unmatched. The CDR3 runs 15 residues. Germline CDR1 SGHRS, CDR2 YFSETQ. The CDR3 nucleotides read TGCGCCAGCAGCTTGAGGCTAGCGGGAGCAAATGAGCAGTTCTTC. Its translation: CASSLRLAGANEQFF.

The genes are TRBV19 and TRBJ2-3, with a tentative D call TRBD1 (5 bases). Germline assignment: CDR1 LNHDA and CDR2 SQIVND (reference sequence). Between the trimmed V and J ends, which lost 4 bases and 2 bases, there was a span of 10 bases. This CDR3 is 14 amino acids long. The CDR3 nucleotides read TGTGCCAGTAGTACAGGGTATAACACAGATACGCAGTATTTT. Translation: CASSTGYNTDTQYF.

The chain is built from TRBV18 and TRBJ1-3; the D is unclear. The CDR3 consists of 13 residues. From germline, CDR1 is KGHSH and CDR2 LQKENI. The V and J ends lost 1 base and 4 bases respectively, with 5 bases between them. The CDR3 spells CASSPQPGNTIYF. In DNA form, the CDR3 reads TGTGCCAGCTCACCACAGCCCGGAAACACCATATATTTT.